The rows below give T cell receptor beta chains drawn from one sample of a study of radiotherapy plus CTLA-4 blockade in lung cancer. Libraries were prepared by immunoSEQ multiplex PCR; TCRdb keeps only in-frame clonotypes and omits some of them. The sample shows roughly 86,000 clones, roughly four fifths of them seen only once. Sequences were derived from peripheral blood, sampled from a patient treated with radiotherapy plus ipilimumab. The receptors here all came from a human donor with non-small cell lung cancer who had stable disease on radiotherapy plus ipilimumab. CDR3s include the opening cysteine and the closing phenylalanine or tryptophan. The D gene is left open where the match is weak. Clone size is shown for a subset of rows, as once, few, many or a class of expanded clone.

clone_size	d_call	j_call	v_call	cdr3_nt	cdr3_aa
few	.	TRBJ2-2	TRBV6-1	TGTGCCAGCAGTGCCGACAGCCCCACCAACGGGGAGCTGTTTTTT	CASSADSPTNGELFF
.	.	TRBJ1-5	TRBV28	TGTGCCAGCAGTCCCGGCGACAGCCCTAGCCAGCCCCAGCATTTT	CASSPGDSPSQPQHF
.	.	TRBJ2-5	TRBV18	TGTGCCAGCTCACCATTCACGGGGACCCAGTACTTC	CASSPFTGTQYF
few	TRBD2	TRBJ2-1	TRBV29-1	TGCAGCGTCCACGGACTAGCGGGAGGGCCCGATGAGCAGTTCTTC	CSVHGLAGGPDEQFF
.	.	TRBJ2-4	TRBV11-2	TGTGCCAGCAGCTTAGATCTCGGGGGTCCCCAGTACTTC	CASSLDLGGPQYF
.	.	TRBJ2-5	TRBV5-1	TGCGCCAGCAGCACCCCGGGCCAAGAGACCCAGTACTTC	CASSTPGQETQYF
.	.	TRBJ1-5	TRBV18	TGTGCCAGCTCGGAGAACAGTAATCAGCCCCAGCATTTT	CASSENSNQPQHF
.	.	TRBJ1-1	TRBV28	TGTGCCAGCAGCTCCCCAGGGGCGGCGAACACTGAAGCTTTCTTT	CASSSPGAANTEAFF
.	.	TRBJ2-3	TRBV28	TGTGCCAGCAGTTTATCAGGGGTTCGTGCAGATACGCAGTATTTT	CASSLSGVRADTQYF
once	.	TRBJ2-1	TRBV7-9	TGTGCCAGCAGCCCGGGGGACGGATACAATGAGCAGTTCTTC	CASSPGDGYNEQFF
.	.	TRBJ1-6	TRBV19	TGTGCCAGTAATTTTCGCCCGAGGGATTCACCCCTCCACTTT	CASNFRPRDSPLHF
.	TRBD2	TRBJ2-3	TRBV2	TGTGCCAGCTCTGCTCGGACTAGCGACCCCACAGATACGCAGTATTTT	CASSARTSDPTDTQYF
once	.	TRBJ1-5	TRBV28	TGTGCCAGCAGTTTAGTCGGAGGGGGGGGCAATCAGCCCCAGCATTTT	CASSLVGGGGNQPQHF
.	.	TRBJ1-4	TRBV5-6	TGTGCCAGCAGCTTTTGGAAGGTTCCTCATGAAAAACTGTTTTTT	CASSFWKVPHEKLFF
.	TRBD1	TRBJ1-2	TRBV10-1	TGCGCCAGCAGTGGACAGGGAAGCTATGGCTACACCTTC	CASSGQGSYGYTF
.	TRBD1	TRBJ2-7	TRBV6-6	TGTGCCAGCAGTGTCGGTGGGACAGGGGCAGACGAGCAGTACTTC	CASSVGGTGADEQYF
few	.	TRBJ1-4	TRBV19	TGTGCCGCATCGACGGGGAGGAGGGCAACTAATGAAAAACTGTTTTTT	CAASTGRRATNEKLFF
.	.	TRBJ2-2	TRBV5-6	TGTGCCAGCAGCTTGGCTGTAAACACCGGGGAGCTGTTTTTT	CASSLAVNTGELFF
once	TRBD1	TRBJ2-1	TRBV4-2	TGTGCCAGCAGCCCGCGACAGGGGGGTAGCAATGAGCAGTTCTTC	CASSPRQGGSNEQFF
once	TRBD1	TRBJ1-6	TRBV5-1	TGCGCCAGCAGCTTGGATGGGACAGGGTATTCACCCCTCCACTTT	CASSLDGTGYSPLHF
.	.	TRBJ2-2	TRBV9	TGTGCCAGTCGGTCCGGACTGAACACCGGGGAGCTGTTTTTT	CASRSGLNTGELFF
few	.	TRBJ1-3	TRBV7-9	TGTGCCAGCAGCTCTGACGGGGGGTCCTCCTCTGGAAACACCATATATTTT	CASSSDGGSSSGNTIYF
.	.	TRBJ1-3	TRBV6-5	TGTGCCAGCAGGCCAGGGGCTGGAAACACCATATATTTT	CASRPGAGNTIYF